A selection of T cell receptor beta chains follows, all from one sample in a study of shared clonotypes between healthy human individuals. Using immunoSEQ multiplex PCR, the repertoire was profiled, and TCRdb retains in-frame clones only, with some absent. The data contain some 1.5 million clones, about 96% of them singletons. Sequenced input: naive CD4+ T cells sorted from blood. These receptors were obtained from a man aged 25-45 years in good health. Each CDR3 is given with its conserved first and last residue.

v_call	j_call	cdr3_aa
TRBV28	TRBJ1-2	CASSLRGGGYTF
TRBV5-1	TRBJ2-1	CASSIGRQASEQFF
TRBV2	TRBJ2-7	CASSGTSGPRASYEQYF
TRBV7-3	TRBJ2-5	CASSLIGGSGRIQETQYF
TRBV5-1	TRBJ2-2	CASSFVGGSLAGELFF
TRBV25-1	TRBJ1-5	CASSELEGYQPQHF
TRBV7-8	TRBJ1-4	CASSLRWEGANEKLFF
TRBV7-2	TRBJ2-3	CASSLSGITDTQYF
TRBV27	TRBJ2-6	CASSWGQGTSGANVLTF
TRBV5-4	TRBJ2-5	CASSLDTQETQYF
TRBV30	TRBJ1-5	CAWSPTGLLSNQPQHF
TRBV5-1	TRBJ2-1	CASSLLASGSGRGGNEQFF
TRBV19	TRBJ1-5	CASSIDRGPGNQPQHF
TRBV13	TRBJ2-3	CASSLGVGVRRSTDTQYF
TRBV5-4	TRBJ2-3	CASSLGGILLTDTQYF
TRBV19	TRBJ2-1	CATAGTSGTYNEQFF
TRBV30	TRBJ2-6	CAWSLVDNVLTF
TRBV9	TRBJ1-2	CASSGGQGARGYTF
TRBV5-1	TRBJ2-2	CASSWDSGSYTGELFF
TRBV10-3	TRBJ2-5	CAIKSSGQETQYF
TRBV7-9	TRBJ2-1	CASSLVVGKKSSYNEQFF
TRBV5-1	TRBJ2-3	CASSLQGSDTQYF
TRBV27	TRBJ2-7	CASSYSGIYEQYF
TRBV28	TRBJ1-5	CASSLSWALNQPQHF
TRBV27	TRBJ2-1	CASSSQGLAAEQFF
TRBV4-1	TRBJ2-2	CASSFGGRTPNTGELFF
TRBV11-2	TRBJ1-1	CASSPLLDRGLVGAFF
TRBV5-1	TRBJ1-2	CASSIDLSYGYTF
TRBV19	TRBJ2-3	CASSWGLAFTDTQYF
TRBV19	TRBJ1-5	CASRGGGRNQPQHF
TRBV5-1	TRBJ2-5	CASSLDGGSVQETQYF
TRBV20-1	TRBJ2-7	CSAGRGDEQYF
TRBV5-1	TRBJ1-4	CASSLRWTGYEKLFF
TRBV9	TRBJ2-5	CASSVGQGGFKETQYF
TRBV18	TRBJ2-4	CASSPLPKSGGGSKNIQYF
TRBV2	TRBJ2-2	CASSGGGTGELFF
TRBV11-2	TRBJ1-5	CASSSTGVGNQPQHF